Listed below are T cell receptor beta chains from one sample, sequenced in a study of shared clonotypes between healthy human individuals. Assay: immunoSEQ multiplex PCR; the TCRdb copy retains only in-frame clones and omits some. In the table there are fewer than 3 million clones, 85% to 95% of which are singletons. Sample: naive CD4+ T cells from PBMCs. Receptors were obtained from a man aged 18 to 35 in good health. Some clones in this sample may be carry-over from other donors' samples. The CDR3 runs from the conserved cysteine through the conserved F or W. Fields, in order: J gene, D gene, V gene, clone size, CDR3 protein, CDR3 DNA. The D gene is left open where the match is weak. Clone size is shown for a subset of rows, as once, few, many or a class of expanded clone.

>TRBJ2-5|-|TRBV14|-
CASSQGRAHQYF
TGTGCCAGCAGCCAAGGGCGGGCCCACCAGTACTTC
>TRBJ1-5|-|TRBV2|-
CATTRDNSDQPQHF
TGTGCCACAACCCGGGACAACTCCGATCAGCCCCAGCATTTT
>TRBJ2-5|TRBD2|TRBV27|-
CASSSRTGGETQYF
TGTGCCAGCAGCTCCAGGACGGGAGGAGAGACCCAGTACTTC
>TRBJ1-5|-|TRBV18|once
CASSPDLYQPQHF
TGTGCCAGCTCACCGGACCTATATCAGCCCCAGCATTTT
>TRBJ2-1|TRBD1|TRBV19|-
CASSAPRGQGFNEQFF
TGTGCCAGTAGTGCCCCCCGGGGACAGGGGTTCAATGAGCAGTTCTTC
>TRBJ2-7|-|TRBV30|-
CAWGKLAPWVEQYF
TGTGCCTGGGGGAAACTAGCACCCTGGGTGGAGCAGTACTTC
>TRBJ2-7|-|TRBV15|-
CATSAGAVAVYEQYF
TGTGCCACCAGCGCGGGCGCGGTAGCGGTCTACGAGCAGTACTTC
>TRBJ1-3|-|TRBV6-1|-
CASKPGSGNTIYF
TGTGCCAGCAAACCGGGCTCTGGAAACACCATATATTTT
>TRBJ2-1|-|TRBV7-2|-
CASSTAGVGSYNEQFF
TGTGCCAGCAGCACAGCAGGGGTAGGCTCCTACAATGAGCAGTTCTTC
>TRBJ2-2|TRBD2|TRBV7-2|-
CASSPGLAGTGELFF
TGTGCCAGCAGCCCAGGGCTAGCGGGCACCGGGGAGCTGTTTTTT
>TRBJ1-2|TRBD1|TRBV7-3|-
CASSSRQGTPYGYTF
TGTGCCAGCAGCTCCCGACAGGGCACCCCCTATGGCTACACCTTC
>TRBJ1-1|-|TRBV25-1|-
CASSDYRDTEAFF
TGTGCCAGCAGTGATTACAGGGACACTGAAGCTTTCTTT
>TRBJ2-1|-|TRBV30|-
CAWSGRPVSYNEQFF
TGTGCCTGGAGTGGCAGGCCAGTGTCCTACAATGAGCAGTTCTTC
>TRBJ2-4|-|TRBV11-2|-
CASTPGASGVKNIQYF
TGTGCCAGCACCCCGGGGGCTAGCGGAGTAAAAAACATTCAGTACTTC
>TRBJ1-1|-|TRBV9|-
CASSVDQTGKTEAFF
TGTGCCAGCAGCGTAGACCAGACAGGAAAGACTGAAGCTTTCTTT
>TRBJ1-1|TRBD1|TRBV7-2|-
CASIPTGHTEAFF
TGTGCCAGCATCCCGACAGGGCACACTGAAGCTTTCTTT
>TRBJ1-2|-|TRBV28|few
CASSSEVGYTF
TGTGCCAGCAGTTCTGAAGTGGGCTACACCTTC
>TRBJ2-5|TRBD2|TRBV5-5|-
CASSLSGLAGVETQYF
TGTGCCAGCAGCCTCTCGGGACTAGCGGGAGTAGAGACCCAGTACTTC
>TRBJ2-7|TRBD1|TRBV28|-
CASSTGGYEQYF
TGTGCCAGCAGTACAGGGGGATACGAGCAGTACTTC
>TRBJ2-1|TRBD2|TRBV28|-
CASYLAGGPSDEQFF
TGTGCCAGCTACCTAGCGGGAGGGCCTTCGGATGAGCAGTTCTTC
>TRBJ2-7|TRBD1|TRBV5-1|-
CASSPTLSGGHEQYF
TGCGCCAGCAGCCCGACCCTGTCAGGGGGCCACGAGCAGTACTTC
>TRBJ2-1|-|TRBV5-4|-
CASSLGAADEQFF
TGTGCCAGCAGCCTCGGGGCCGCGGATGAGCAGTTCTTC
>TRBJ2-7|TRBD2|TRBV10-3|-
CATAGLAGSYEQYF
TGTGCCACCGCGGGACTAGCGGGAAGCTACGAGCAGTACTTC
>TRBJ1-3|-|TRBV11-2|-
CASSSYRGPSGNTIYF
TGTGCCAGCAGCTCATACCGGGGGCCCTCTGGAAACACCATATATTTT
>TRBJ2-5|-|TRBV5-4|-
CASSTGTLQETQYF
TGTGCCAGCAGCACCGGGACGTTGCAAGAGACCCAGTACTTC
>TRBJ2-4|TRBD2|TRBV9|-
CASSVGLAGDFIQYF
TGTGCCAGCAGCGTAGGGCTAGCGGGCGACTTTATTCAGTACTTC
>TRBJ2-5|-|TRBV11-2|-
CASSRIEETQYF
TGTGCCAGCAGCCGAATCGAAGAGACCCAGTACTTC
>TRBJ2-2|-|TRBV10-3|-
CAIGRQNTGELFF
TGTGCCATCGGAAGACAGAACACCGGGGAGCTGTTTTTT
>TRBJ2-1|-|TRBV5-1|once
CASSLPPSDQFF
TGCGCCAGCAGCTTGCCGCCTAGCGATCAGTTCTTC
>TRBJ2-7|-|TRBV11-1|-
CASSVTGSYEQYF
TGTGCCAGCAGCGTTACAGGCTCCTACGAGCAGTACTTC
>TRBJ1-1|TRBD1|TRBV19|-
CASTTTGGYTEAFF
TGTGCCAGTACGACGACAGGGGGTTACACTGAAGCTTTCTTT
>TRBJ2-1|TRBD2|TRBV10-2|-
CASMGTSGPYNEQFF
TGCGCCAGCATGGGGACTAGCGGACCTTACAATGAGCAGTTCTTC
>TRBJ1-2|TRBD1|TRBV7-3|once
CASSTGTGTNLPGGYTF
TGTGCCAGCAGCACCGGGACAGGGACCAACCTCCCGGGGGGCTACACCTTC
>TRBJ2-2|TRBD1|TRBV13|-
CASSPYEQKGDRANTGELFF
TGTGCCAGCAGCCCCTACGAACAAAAAGGAGACAGGGCGAACACCGGGGAGCTGTTTTTT
>TRBJ2-7|TRBD1|TRBV11-2|-
CASSTLTGEYEQYF
TGTGCCAGCAGCACATTGACAGGGGAGTACGAGCAGTACTTC
>TRBJ2-5|-|TRBV2|once
CASSLEETQYF
TGTGCCAGCAGCCTAGAAGAGACCCAGTACTTC
>TRBJ2-7|-|TRBV28|-
CASSSRRVEQYF
TGTGCCAGCAGTTCAAGGAGGGTCGAGCAGTACTTC
>TRBJ2-7|TRBD2|TRBV27|-
CASSLKTSGRYEQYF
TGTGCCAGCAGTCTAAAGACTAGCGGCCGATACGAGCAGTACTTC
>TRBJ2-1|-|TRBV4-1|-
CASSQDPPAPKQFF
TGCGCCAGCAGCCAAGATCCCCCAGCCCCCAAGCAGTTCTTC
>TRBJ2-1|TRBD2|TRBV25-1|-
CASSEYKRESWDEQFF
TGTGCCAGCAGTGAATATAAGCGGGAGAGTTGGGATGAGCAGTTCTTC
>TRBJ2-3|-|TRBV9|-
CASSSPRPVVGADTQYF
TGTGCCAGCAGCTCACCTCGGCCAGTCGTCGGTGCAGATACGCAGTATTTT
>TRBJ2-5|TRBD2|TRBV7-9|-
CASSQTSQTGGNVLETQYF
TGTGCCAGCAGCCAAACGTCCCAGACGGGGGGTAACGTACTGGAGACCCAGTACTTC